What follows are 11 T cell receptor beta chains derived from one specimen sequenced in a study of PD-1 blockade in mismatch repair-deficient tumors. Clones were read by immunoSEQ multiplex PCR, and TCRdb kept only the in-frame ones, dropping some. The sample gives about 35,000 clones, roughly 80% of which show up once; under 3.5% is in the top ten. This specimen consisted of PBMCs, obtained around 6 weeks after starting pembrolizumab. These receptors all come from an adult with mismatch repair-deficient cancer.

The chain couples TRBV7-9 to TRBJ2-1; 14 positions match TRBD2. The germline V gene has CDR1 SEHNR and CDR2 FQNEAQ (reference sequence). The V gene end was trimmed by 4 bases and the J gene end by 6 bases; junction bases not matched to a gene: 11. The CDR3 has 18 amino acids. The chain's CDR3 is CASSWAPVGTSGGNEQFF. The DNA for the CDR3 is TGTGCCAGCAGCTGGGCCCCAGTCGGGACTAGCGGGGGCAATGAGCAGTTCTTC.

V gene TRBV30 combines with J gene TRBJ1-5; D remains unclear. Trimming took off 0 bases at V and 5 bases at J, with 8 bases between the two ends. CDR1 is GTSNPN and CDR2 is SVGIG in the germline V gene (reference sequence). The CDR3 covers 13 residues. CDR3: CAWSVSPYQPQHF. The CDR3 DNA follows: TGTGCCTGGAGTGTTAGTCCCTATCAGCCCCAGCATTTT.

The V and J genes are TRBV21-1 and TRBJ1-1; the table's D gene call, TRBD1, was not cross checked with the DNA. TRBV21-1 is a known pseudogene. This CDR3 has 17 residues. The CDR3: CASGRSGETPMNTEAFF. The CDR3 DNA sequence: TGTGCCAGCGGACGCTCAGGGGAAACACCAATGAACACTGAAGCTTTCTTT.

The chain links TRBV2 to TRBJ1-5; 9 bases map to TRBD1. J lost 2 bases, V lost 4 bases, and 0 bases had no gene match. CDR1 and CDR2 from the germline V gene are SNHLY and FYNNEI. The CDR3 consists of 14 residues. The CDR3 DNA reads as TGTGCCAGCAGTGGGACAGGGGGCAATCAGCCCCAGCATTTT. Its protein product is CASSGTGGNQPQHF.

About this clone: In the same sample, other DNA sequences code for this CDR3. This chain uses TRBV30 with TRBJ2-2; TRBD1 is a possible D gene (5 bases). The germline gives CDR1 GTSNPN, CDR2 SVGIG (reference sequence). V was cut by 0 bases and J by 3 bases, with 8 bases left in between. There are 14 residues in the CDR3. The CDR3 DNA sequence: TGTGCCTGGAGTGTAGGGGCTTACACCGGGGAGCTGTTTTTT. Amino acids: CAWSVGAYTGELFF.

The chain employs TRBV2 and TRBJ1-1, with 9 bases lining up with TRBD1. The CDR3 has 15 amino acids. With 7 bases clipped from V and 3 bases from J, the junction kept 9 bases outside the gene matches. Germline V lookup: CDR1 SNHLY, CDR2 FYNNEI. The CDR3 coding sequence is TGTGCCAGCACTAAACAGGGACAGGGTGACACTGAAGCTTTCTTT. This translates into CASTKQGQGDTEAFF.

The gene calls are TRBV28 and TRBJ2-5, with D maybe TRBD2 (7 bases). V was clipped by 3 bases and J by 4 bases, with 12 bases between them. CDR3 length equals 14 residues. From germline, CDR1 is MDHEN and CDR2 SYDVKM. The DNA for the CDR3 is TGTGCCAGCAGTTTGTCGGGGGGCGCAGAGACCCAGTACTTC. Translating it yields CASSLSGGAETQYF.

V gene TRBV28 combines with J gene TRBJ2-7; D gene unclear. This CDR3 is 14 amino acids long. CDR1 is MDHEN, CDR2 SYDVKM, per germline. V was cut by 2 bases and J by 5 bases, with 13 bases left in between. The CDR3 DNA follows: TGTGCCAGCAGTTTAATAAACGAGGCCAACGAGCAGTACTTC. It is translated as CASSLINEANEQYF.

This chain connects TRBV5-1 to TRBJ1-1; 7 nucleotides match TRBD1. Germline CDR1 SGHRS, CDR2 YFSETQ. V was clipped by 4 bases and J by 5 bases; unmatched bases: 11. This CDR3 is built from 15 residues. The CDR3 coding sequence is TGCGCCAGCAGCCATATTAGGGGGCATAAAACTGAAGCTTTCTTT. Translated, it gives CASSHIRGHKTEAFF.

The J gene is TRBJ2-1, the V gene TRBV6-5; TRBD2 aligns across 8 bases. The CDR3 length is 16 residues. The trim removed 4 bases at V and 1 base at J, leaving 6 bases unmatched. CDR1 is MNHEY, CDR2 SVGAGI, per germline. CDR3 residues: CASSLLAEGSYNEQFF. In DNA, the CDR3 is TGTGCCAGCAGTTTACTAGCGGAAGGGTCCTACAATGAGCAGTTCTTC.

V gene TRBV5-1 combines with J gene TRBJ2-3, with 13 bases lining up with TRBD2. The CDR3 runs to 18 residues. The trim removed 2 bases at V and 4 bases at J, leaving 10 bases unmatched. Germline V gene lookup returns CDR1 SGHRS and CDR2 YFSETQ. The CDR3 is CASSLGTSGKLVADTQYF. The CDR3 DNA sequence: TGCGCCAGCAGCTTAGGGACTAGCGGGAAGTTGGTCGCAGATACGCAGTATTTT.